This T cell receptor beta chain is from a study of regulatory T cells in long-lasting Graves disease (dated by TCRdb to the early 2020s). Study-level background: Persistent Graves' disease was defined as antithyroid drug treatment for over 5 years with persistently positive TSH receptor autoantibodies. Peripheral blood TCR sequencing and RNA sequencing compared persistent Graves' disease patients with newly diagnosed Graves' disease patients. The study was conducted in China and was registered as a clinical trial. A total of 33 samples underwent TCR sequencing, from roughly 13 patients with persistent Graves' disease and roughly 20 patients with newly diagnosed Graves' disease. Persistent Graves' disease patients in the clinical cohort had taken antithyroid drugs for around 11 years on average. Points the paper makes about the study in general: Only the TCR beta chain was sequenced and analyzed. Preferential use of TRBV28, TRBJ1-2 and TRBJ2-5 was observed in persistent disease, whereas TRBV20-1 and TRBJ2-1 were favored in newly diagnosed disease. The study examined only peripheral blood because the primary lesion, thyroid tissue, could not be accessed. Persistent Graves' disease patients showed lower TCR Shannon entropy and fewer highly expanded clones than newly diagnosed patients, suggesting clonal expansion. More public clonotypes were shared among persistent patients (about 2,800) than among newly diagnosed patients (roughly 960). The authors acknowledged the small sample size as a limitation that may reduce accuracy.

From the cysteine up to the phenylalanine, the CDR3 has a length of 13 residues. The CDR3 DNA has 39 bases and is translated from base 1. From V the trimming removes 8 bases and from J it removes 3 bases, while the gene matches leave 6 bases of the junction unaccounted for. The germline V gene encodes CDR1 SGHNT and CDR2 YENEEA. The receptor library was made with multiplex PCR. The listed sequencing device is Illumina HiSeq 4000. TCR beta libraries were built with iRepertoire HTBI primers and Arm-PCR amplification of CDR3 regions. Before sequencing, the PCR products underwent gel purification. The authors' analysis ran thus. Gene usage analysis of CDR3 amino acid clonotypes relied on the 62 TRBV and 13 to 15 TRBJ segments identified across samples. COPE and FqMerger were used to merge filtered high-quality paired reads into contigs. BLAST was used to align contigs to the IMGT TRBV, TRBD and TRBJ reference genes, and CDR3 was defined following IMGT. Any clonotype with a frequency above 0.1% was classified as a highly expanded clone. Shannon entropy was used to measure repertoire diversity, and the Gini coefficient was used to measure V-J evenness. Public clonotypes were defined as clonotypes shared by more than one individual. TCRdb ran its own pipeline on the public reads, namely fastp trimming at Q25 and MiXCR clone calling, and kept in-frame beta chains. Each entry merges the rows of one CDR3 protein and shows their most common DNA and genes. The V and J calls were not made by the authors but by TCRdb's processing. For this sample there are 400,000 to 600,000 distinct CDR3 sequences; around a fifth appear just once. Of the sample, over 6% falls within the top ten clones.

This clonotype was seen repeatedly, ten times or more. Its antigen remains undetermined. There are no base qualities to consult, and no much larger clone falls within one base. The sample's time point label is to be understood as: persistent/refractory GD, antithyroid drugs over 5 years with positive TRAb. For both TCR sequencing and RNA sequencing, RNA was extracted from PBMCs using TRIzol. The diagnosis of Graves' disease followed American Thyroid Association guidelines. Patients for the study were recruited at an endocrinology department in Xi'an, China. Each patient gave roughly 8.4 milliliters of peripheral blood, collected in an EDTA anticoagulant tube. Ficoll Paque Plus density gradient separation was used to isolate PBMCs, and no additional T cell sorting was done. An Agilent 2100 Bioanalyzer and agarose gel were used to check RNA quality, and a NanoDrop 2000 was used to measure RNA concentration.

The chain couples TRBV11-3 to TRBJ1-1; TRBD1 lines up with 7 middle nucleotides. The sequencing here drew on peripheral blood mononuclear cells (PBMCs), taken when the disease was refractory, from a patient treated with antithyroid drugs. The source of this sequence is a female donor with Graves disease. This receptor carries the CDR3 CASQTGRDTEAFF. The base sequence is TGTGCCAGCCAGACAGGGCGTGACACTGAAGCTTTCTTT.